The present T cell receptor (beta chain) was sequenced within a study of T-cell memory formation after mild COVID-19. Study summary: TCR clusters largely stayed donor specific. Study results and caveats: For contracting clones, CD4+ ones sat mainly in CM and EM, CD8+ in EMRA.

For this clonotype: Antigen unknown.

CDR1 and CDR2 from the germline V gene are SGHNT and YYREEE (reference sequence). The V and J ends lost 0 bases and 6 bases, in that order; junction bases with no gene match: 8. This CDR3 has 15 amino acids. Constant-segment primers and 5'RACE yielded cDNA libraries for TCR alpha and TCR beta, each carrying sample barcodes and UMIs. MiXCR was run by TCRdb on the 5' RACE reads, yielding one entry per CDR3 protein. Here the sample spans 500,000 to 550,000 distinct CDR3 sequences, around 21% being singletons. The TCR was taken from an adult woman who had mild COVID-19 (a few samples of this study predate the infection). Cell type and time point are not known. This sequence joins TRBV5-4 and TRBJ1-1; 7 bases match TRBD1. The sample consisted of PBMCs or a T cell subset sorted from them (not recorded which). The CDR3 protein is CASSLGSGGGPEAFF. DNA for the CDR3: TGTGCCAGCAGCTTGGGGTCAGGGGGGGGCCCTGAAGCTTTCTTT.